This T cell receptor beta chain was profiled in a study of OX40 agonist ivuxolimab in advanced cancers. Study background: Patients achieving partial responses numbered three: one hepatocellular carcinoma case and two cutaneous melanoma cases.

Assay used: immunoSEQ multiplex PCR; TCRdb lists only in-frame clones, some missing. The repertoire holds 54,000 or so clones, with 84% as singletons. CDR1 and CDR2 from the germline V gene are SNHLY and FYNNEI. This CDR3 spans 15 amino acids. With V trimmed by 11 bases and J by 6 bases, 12 bases remained unmatched. This material consisted of CD4+ or CD8+ T cells sorted from blood, taken in a trial of the OX40 agonist ivuxolimab. The receptor was isolated from an adult with an advanced solid tumor such as melanoma, head and neck, liver or kidney cancer. The chain recombines TRBV2 with TRBJ2-2; TRBD1 agrees at 10 bases. DNA for the CDR3: TGTGCCGGTGCCACCGGGACAGGGGTCGCCGGGGAGCTGTTTTTT. Encoded protein: CAGATGTGVAGELFF.